This T cell receptor (beta chain) was profiled in a study of post-analysis software for immune sequencing data. The study's findings and limits: The five TRBV segments detected at higher frequency in patients than in controls included TRBV5-6, TRBV5-1 and TRBV20-1. Normalized Chao1 diversity was significantly reduced in patients versus controls.

Germline V gives CDR1 MNHEY, CDR2 SVGAGI. Trimming cost V 4 bases and J 2 bases; bases outside gene matches: 3. The CDR3 is 15 residues long. As concerns this clonotype: No antigen is known for it.

cDNA libraries for TCR beta contained unique molecular identifiers. Each CDR3 protein is one row after TCRdb ran MiXCR on the PCR reads. The sample consists of about 430,000 distinct CDR3 sequences, 39% of them appearing once. The receptor was isolated from a girl aged 2-15 years with multiple sclerosis. The chain has TRBV6-5 and TRBJ2-2, with 8 bases identical to TRBD1. Material for sequencing was blood. The CDR3 protein is CASSFDRGNTGELFF. DNA for the CDR3: TGTGCCAGCAGTTTTGACAGGGGTAACACCGGGGAGCTGTTTTTT.